These 32 T cell receptor beta chains share one sample of origin, sequenced in a study of cytomegalovirus exposure and HLA in healthy donors. The PCR had 60 Vbeta and 13 Jbeta primers. The assay was immunoSEQ multiplex PCR, and TCRdb's table has in-frame clones only and misses some. The table records over 90,000 clones, around four fifths of them present only once. Sequenced sample: PBMCs. The source of these receptors is a man aged 40-55 years in good health and CMV-seronegative.

The table lists this clone with a count of one. V is TRBV9 and J is TRBJ1-6, with D perhaps TRBD1 (6 bases). The CDR3 totals 12 residues. From germline, CDR1 is SGDLS and CDR2 YYNGEE. V was cut by 4 bases and J by 13 bases, with 12 bases left in between. The CDR3 loop reads CASSPRGHPLHF. CDR3 DNA: TGTGCCAGCAGCCCTAGGGGACACCCCCTCCACTTT.

This clone was seen just once. V usage is TRBV7-8 and J usage is TRBJ1-2; TRBD1 might be the D (5 bases). The CDR3 consists of 16 residues. The ends were cut back, 2 bases at V and 8 bases at J, with 21 bases in the middle. Germline assignment: CDR1 SGHVS and CDR2 FQNEAQ. CDR3 nucleotide sequence: TGTGCCAGCAGCTTACCGACTAGACCCTCCGGGGACGGCTACACCTTC. Protein: CASSLPTRPSGDGYTF.

This clone was found a few times. This chain joins TRBV5-1 and TRBJ1-1, with a weak D call TRBD1 (5 bases). This CDR3 contains 15 residues. Germline V gives CDR1 SGHRS, CDR2 YFSETQ. V dropped 1 base and J dropped 1 base, with 11 bases sitting between them. The CDR3 reads CASSLFSGSNTEAFF. In DNA, the CDR3 is TGCGCCAGCAGCTTGTTCTCAGGGTCGAACACTGAAGCTTTCTTT.

This clone appeared a single time. No conserved phenylalanine or tryptophan is present at the end of the CDR3, so a read error is the likely explanation. The DNA is omitted, as the CDR3 cannot be located on it reliably, and the CDR3 follows TCRdb's listing. V gene TRBV5-6 combines with J gene TRBJ1-2; the table assigns TRBD1, which was not confirmed against the DNA. The CDR3 contains 12 residues when both ends are counted. Per the germline V gene, CDR1 is SGHDT and CDR2 is YYEEEE. CDR3 residues: CASSPNRGMDTS.

The chain is built from TRBV9 and TRBJ1-1; 7 bases agree with TRBD1. Trimming cost V 3 bases and J 7 bases; bases outside gene matches: 3. Per germline, CDR1 SGDLS and CDR2 YYNGEE. The CDR3 runs 12 residues. In nucleotides, the CDR3 is TGTGCCAGCAGCGCGCGGACAGGTGAAGCTTTCTTT. It specifies CASSARTGEAFF. Combining the CDR3 with reference TRBV9 and TRBJ1-1 gives the whole variable domain DSGVTQTPKHLITATGQRVTLRCSPRSGDLSVYWYQQSLDQGLQFLIQYYNGEERAKGNILERFSAQQFPDLHSELNLSSLELGDSALYFCASSARTGEAFFGQGTRLTVV.

CDR3 DNA: TGTGCCAGCAGAACTAGACGTATGGCTAGCGTCTACGAGCAGTACTTC. Its translation is CASRTRRMASVYEQYF. The J gene is TRBJ2-7, the V gene TRBV5-6; D may be TRBD2 (6 bases). The CDR3 has 16 residues. The V gene's germline CDR1 is SGHDT and CDR2 YYEEEE. V was trimmed by 5 bases and J by 3 bases, leaving 21 bases between them.

In DNA, the CDR3 is TGTGCCAGCAGCTCCACAATCCTGACTGTCACCGGGGAGCTGTTTTTT. Protein: CASSSTILTVTGELFF. The rearrangement links TRBV7-2 to TRBJ2-2; no definite D call. V lost 4 bases, J lost 4 bases, and 16 bases lay in between. Germline assignment: CDR1 SGHTA and CDR2 FQGNSA. This CDR3 spans 16 amino acids.

The genes are TRBV14 and TRBJ2-3, with D unresolved. Looked up from germline, CDR1 is SGHDN and CDR2 is FVKESK. The CDR3 covers 15 residues. Trimming took 0 bases from V and 6 from J, leaving 13 bases between them. The CDR3: CASSQDLGRWDTQYF. CDR3 nucleotides: TGTGCCAGCAGCCAAGATCTGGGCAGATGGGATACGCAGTATTTT.

Points on this clone: A junction boundary mismatches the germline segment, possibly from a read error. The V call is TRBV7-7, the J call TRBJ2-5; TRBD2 agrees at 15 bases. The CDR3 covers 17 residues. Germline values: CDR1 SSHAT, CDR2 FNYEAQ (reference sequence). DNA for the CDR3: TGTGCTAGCAGCTTAATTGGGACTAGCGGGGGGCAAGAGACCCAGTACTTC. It specifies CASSLIGTSGGQETQYF.

The chain joins TRBV10-1 to TRBJ1-1; 8 nucleotides agree with TRBD1. The germline CDR1 and CDR2 sequences are WNHNN and SYGVQD (reference sequence). This CDR3 contains 13 residues. J gave up 5 bases and V 4 bases, and 3 bases lay outside the gene matches. The CDR3 loop reads CASSADRGTEAFF. The DNA of the CDR3 is TGCGCCAGCAGTGCCGACAGGGGTACTGAAGCTTTCTTT.

The rearrangement joins TRBV4-1 to TRBJ2-4; D ambiguous. CDR1 and CDR2 (germline): MGHRA, YSYEKL. The CDR3 is 16 amino acids. The V end lost 0 bases, the J end lost 1 base, and 10 bases lay between the germline ends. CDR3 DNA sequence: TGCGCCAGCAGCCAAGATCGGCCGGGTGCCAAAAACATTCAGTACTTC. As protein: CASSQDRPGAKNIQYF.

The V call is TRBV18, the J call TRBJ2-3, with 12 bases that match TRBD2. The V and J ends lost 5 bases and 3 bases, in that order; junction bases with no gene match: 6. This CDR3 comprises 16 residues. Germline-derived CDR1 and CDR2 are KGHSH and LQKENI. The CDR3 reads CASSKTSGGPTDTQYF. Written as DNA, the CDR3 is TGTGCCAGCTCAAAGACTAGCGGGGGCCCTACAGATACGCAGTATTTT.

This rearrangement joins TRBV6-5 to TRBJ2-7; 7 nucleotides align to TRBD2. Trimming took 3 bases from V and 2 from J; bases not matched to a gene: 4. Per the germline V gene, CDR1 is MNHEY and CDR2 is SVGAGI. This CDR3 comprises 14 residues. The CDR3 DNA sequence: TGTGCCAGCAGTTATGGGGCGGGGGCCTACGAGCAGTACTTC. This sequence encodes CASSYGAGAYEQYF.

The genes are TRBV6-5 and TRBJ1-3, with unresolved D. The germline CDR1 and CDR2 sequences are MNHEY and SVGAGI. V was shortened by 2 bases and J by 2 bases, with 13 bases between the two germline ends. This CDR3 is built from 16 residues. The DNA of the CDR3 is TGTGCCAGCAGTTACGTACTCGGGGTGGCTGGAAACACCATATATTTT. As protein: CASSYVLGVAGNTIYF.

This chain uses TRBV7-9 with TRBJ2-7; TRBD2 aligns across 11 bases. The germline CDR1 and CDR2 sequences are SEHNR and FQNEAQ (reference sequence). After removal of 5 bases from V and 2 bases from J, the junction contained 5 bases not matched to a gene. The CDR3 length is 15 residues. The DNA for the CDR3 is TGTGCCAGCAGCCCGACTAGCGGGGTTACCTACGAGCAGTACTTC. Protein: CASSPTSGVTYEQYF. The complete variable domain, with remaining parts taken from reference TRBV7-9 and TRBJ2-7, reads DTGVSQNPRHKITKRGQNVTFRCDPISEHNRLYWYRQTLGQGPEFLTYFQNEAQLEKSRLLSDRFSAERPKGSFSTLEIQRTEQGDSAMYLCASSPTSGVTYEQYFGPGTRLTVT.

This clone was observed a handful of times. Sequence at one end of the junction differs from germline and may be a read error. The rearrangement uses TRBV7-9 and TRBJ2-7, with 9 bases aligning to TRBD1. Per the germline V gene, CDR1 is SEHNR and CDR2 is FQNEAQ (reference sequence). CDR3 length: 13 amino acids. CDR3 sequence (DNA): TGTTCCAGCAGCCGAACAGGGGGCCACGAGCAGTACTTC. Protein product: CSSSRTGGHEQYF.

This clone has a single count. The chain carries TRBV7-9 and TRBJ1-2, with 9 bases fitting TRBD1. This CDR3 region has 16 residues. After removal of 4 bases from V and 2 bases from J, the junction contained 8 bases not matched to a gene. Germline-derived CDR1 and CDR2 are SEHNR and FQNEAQ (reference sequence). The CDR3 DNA follows: TGTGCCAGCAGCTATCTCGTGGGACAGGGAAACTATGGCTACACCTTC. It encodes CASSYLVGQGNYGYTF.

This chain uses TRBV11-2 with TRBJ1-2, with no clear D. The V and J ends lost 6 bases and 1 base respectively, with 18 bases between them. CDR3 length: 16 residues. CDR1 is SGHAT, CDR2 FQNNGV, per germline. In DNA form, the CDR3 reads TGTGCCAGCAGTCTGTTCGACGGGGAGGATAACTATGGCTACACCTTC. Translation: CASSLFDGEDNYGYTF.

This chain uses TRBV6-5 with TRBJ1-3; D is unresolved. Per the germline V gene, CDR1 is MNHEY and CDR2 is SVGAGI. V dropped 10 bases and J dropped 7 bases, with 11 bases sitting between them. The CDR3 contains 11 residues. Here the CDR3 reads CATKAWNTIYF. CDR3 coding DNA: TGTGCCACCAAAGCTTGGAACACCATATATTTT.

V usage is TRBV6-5 and J usage is TRBJ1-4; D might be TRBD1 (6 bases). This CDR3 spans 14 amino acids. Trimming shortened V by 6 bases and J by 6 bases, and 14 bases separated the two germline ends. Germline CDR1 reads MNHEY; CDR2 reads SVGAGI. The CDR3 sequence: CASSLTGTDEKLFF. The CDR3, as DNA: TGTGCCAGCAGCCTGACAGGAACCGATGAAAAACTGTTTTTT.

The genes are TRBV5-1 and TRBJ1-2; D is possibly TRBD1 (5 bases). Germline V gene sequence: CDR1 SGHRS, CDR2 YFSETQ. V was pared by 5 bases and J by 3 bases, with 14 bases between. The CDR3 runs 14 residues. The CDR3 DNA is TGCGCCAGCAGTCCCAGCGACAGCCACTATGGCTACACCTTC. Its protein product is CASSPSDSHYGYTF. Based on the CDR3 plus reference TRBV5-1 and TRBJ1-2, the full variable domain is KAGVTQTPRYLIKTRGQQVTLSCSPISGHRSVSWYQQTPGQGLQFLFEYFSETQRNKGNFPGRFSGRQFSNSRSEMNVSTLELGDSALYLCASSPSDSHYGYTFGSGTRLTVV.

The chain combines TRBV21-1 with TRBJ2-7; the table calls TRBD1, which could not be checked here. TRBV21-1 is a listed pseudogene. CDR3 size: 16 residues. This CDR3 is CASSTGGRRYSYEQYF. CDR3 nucleotides: TGTGCCAGCAGCACAGGGGGTCGTAGATACTCCTACGAGCAGTACTTC.

V gene TRBV27 combines with J gene TRBJ1-2; 7 nucleotides match TRBD1. The CDR3 totals 13 residues. Germline V gene sequence: CDR1 MNHEY, CDR2 SMNVEV (reference sequence). V was pared by 4 bases and J by 7 bases, with 6 bases of the junction left unmatched. The CDR3 here is CASSSAGGSGYTF. For the CDR3, the DNA is TGTGCCAGCAGTTCTGCAGGGGGAAGTGGCTACACCTTC.

Remarks on this clone: Sequence at one end of the junction differs from germline and may be a read error. CDR3 loop: CSSSLAMGAEYF. In DNA, the CDR3 is TGTTCCAGCAGCTTAGCGATGGGGGCAGAGTACTTC. V is TRBV7-9 and J is TRBJ2-7; a weak D match, TRBD1 (6 bases). The CDR3 has 12 amino acids. From germline, CDR1 is SEHNR and CDR2 FQNEAQ (reference sequence).

This chain uses TRBV4-1 with TRBJ2-5; possibly TRBD2 for D (6 bases). This CDR3 is 13 amino acids long. Per germline, CDR1 MGHRA and CDR2 YSYEKL. Trimming shortened V by 2 bases and J by 4 bases, and 8 bases separated the two germline ends. The DNA of the CDR3 is TGCGCCAGCAGCCAACTGGGAGGAGAGACCCAGTACTTC. Its protein product is CASSQLGGETQYF.

This sequence joins TRBV4-3 and TRBJ2-3; D not resolved. The CDR3 is made up of 13 amino acids. CDR1 is LGHNA, CDR2 YSLEER, per germline. The V end lost 0 bases, the J end lost 3 bases, and 4 bases lay between the germline ends. CDR3 nucleotides: TGCGCCAGCAGCCAAGACCTGACAGATACGCAGTATTTT. This sequence encodes CASSQDLTDTQYF.

The chain joins TRBV25-1 to TRBJ2-3; the match to TRBD1 covers 8 bases. In germline, CDR1 is MGHDK, CDR2 SYGVNS. The CDR3 covers 16 residues. The J segment lost 4 bases and the V segment lost 0 bases, leaving 6 bases of the junction unmatched. CDR3: CASSEYIQGAADTQYF. CDR3 nucleotide sequence: TGTGCCAGCAGTGAATATATTCAGGGGGCCGCAGATACGCAGTATTTT. Supplemented by reference TRBV25-1 and TRBJ2-3, the full variable domain reads EADIYQTPRYLVIGTGKKITLECSQTMGHDKMYWYQQDPGMELHLIHYSYGVNSTEKGDLSSESTVSRIRTEHFPLTLESARPSHTSQYLCASSEYIQGAADTQYFGPGTRLTVL.

The V and J genes are TRBV27 and TRBJ2-5; 10 nucleotides align to TRBD2. CDR3 length: 14 amino acids. Per the germline V gene, CDR1 is MNHEY and CDR2 is SMNVEV (reference sequence). Trimming cost V 6 bases and J 5 bases; bases outside gene matches: 6. The CDR3 spells CASRIAGGVETQYF. The CDR3 DNA reads as TGTGCCAGCAGGATAGCGGGGGGTGTCGAGACCCAGTACTTC.

This chain connects TRBV27 to TRBJ2-4, with 11 bases that match TRBD1. V lost 4 bases to trimming and J lost 6 bases; unmatched junction nucleotides: 2. The germline V gene encodes CDR1 MNHEY and CDR2 SMNVEV (reference sequence). The CDR3 is 14 amino acids. The CDR3 reads CASSSDRGRNIQYF. In nucleotides, the CDR3 is TGTGCCAGCAGTTCGGACAGGGGGCGAAACATTCAGTACTTC.

The rearrangement links TRBV10-1 to TRBJ1-1; TRBD1 aligns across 10 bases. Germline V lookup: CDR1 WNHNN, CDR2 SYGVQD (reference sequence). With V trimmed by 3 bases and J by 11 bases, 9 bases remained unmatched. The CDR3 runs 14 residues. CDR3 amino acids: CASSESATGGHAFF. As DNA, the CDR3 is TGCGCCAGCAGTGAATCGGCGACAGGGGGCCATGCTTTCTTT.

V gene TRBV18 combines with J gene TRBJ1-4, with D possibly TRBD1 on 5 matching bases. CDR3 length: 16 residues. The V gene lost 2 bases and the J gene lost 2 bases, with 12 bases spanning the gap. The V gene's germline CDR1 is KGHSH and CDR2 LQKENI. The CDR3 nucleotides read TGTGCCAGCTCACCAGAAGCAGGGTTGACTAATGAAAAACTGTTTTTT. It is translated as CASSPEAGLTNEKLFF.

The chain links TRBV6-5 to TRBJ2-1; TRBD2 is a possible D gene (6 bases). V was cut by 9 bases and J by 2 bases, with 17 bases left in between. Germline V gene lookup returns CDR1 MNHEY and CDR2 SVGAGI. There are 15 residues in the CDR3. The CDR3 DNA reads as TGTGCCAGTAAGGGCGGGGCTGAAACCTACAATGAGCAGTTCTTC. Protein: CASKGGAETYNEQFF.